This T cell receptor beta chain is drawn from a study of Ad26.COV2.S vaccination and SARS-CoV-2 variants. CDR3 length: 16 residues. The ends lost 5 bases at V and 4 bases at J; junction bases unmatched: 10. Per germline, CDR1 MNHEY and CDR2 SMNVEV (reference sequence). TCRdb's table, derived via immunoSEQ multiplex PCR, lists solely in-frame clones and lacks some. Here the sample spans about 350,000 clones, about 91% being singletons. This material consisted of peripheral blood, taken after recovery from COVID-19. V and J are TRBV27 and TRBJ2-5, with 10 bases fitting TRBD2. The clonotype was recovered from a human donor who had recovered from COVID-19. The CDR3 protein is CASSPELAGRRETQYF. The CDR3 DNA reads as TGTGCCAGCAGTCCCGAACTAGCGGGGAGGAGAGAGACCCAGTACTTC.